A selection of T cell receptor beta chains follows, all from one sample in a study of blood T cell repertoires in COVID-19. Measured with immunoSEQ multiplex PCR; TCRdb has only the in-frame clones, and not every one. The data contain a few hundred thousand clones, around 88% of them singletons. Sequencing was performed on PBMCs or T cells enriched from blood (not recorded which). The receptors derive from a woman aged 40-49 years who had recovered from COVID-19. Each CDR3 is given with its conserved first and last residue. A D gene is named only where the DNA matches it firmly.

j_call	d_call	v_call	cdr3_aa	cdr3_nt
TRBJ1-5	-	TRBV6-1	CASSDNYNQPQHF	TGTGCCAGCAGTGACAACTACAATCAGCCCCAGCATTTT
TRBJ2-1	-	TRBV2	CASSSGVPRQFF	TGTGCCAGCAGCTCCGGGGTGCCTCGGCAGTTCTTC
TRBJ2-1	TRBD2	TRBV28	CASSLDGRAVVEQFF	TGTGCCAGCAGTTTAGACGGGAGGGCCGTGGTTGAGCAGTTCTTC
TRBJ1-3	TRBD1	TRBV5-1	CASSIGTGYSGNTIYF	TGCGCCAGCAGCATAGGGACAGGGTACTCTGGAAACACCATATATTTT
TRBJ2-2	-	TRBV5-1	CASSLAPQGSNTGELFF	TGCGCCAGCAGCTTGGCCCCGCAGGGGTCGAACACCGGGGAGCTGTTTTTT
TRBJ1-2	TRBD1	TRBV2	CASTRDRGSGGYTF	TGTGCCAGTACACGGGACAGGGGTTCGGGAGGCTACACCTTC
TRBJ2-3	-	TRBV28	CASGLVDTQYF	TGTGCCAGCGGCTTGGTGGATACGCAGTATTTT
TRBJ1-1	-	TRBV7-2	CASSLDRDTEAFF	TGTGCCAGCAGCTTAGACAGGGACACTGAAGCTTTCTTT
TRBJ2-3	-	TRBV28	CASSPIQRDTQYF	TGTGCCAGCAGTCCCATACAAAGAGATACGCAGTATTTT
TRBJ2-1	TRBD1	TRBV11-2	CASSLVDRVRNEQFF	TGTGCCAGCAGCTTAGTGGACAGGGTACGAAATGAGCAGTTCTTC
TRBJ1-4	TRBD1	TRBV19	CASSPASGGDEKLFF	TGTGCCAGTAGCCCAGCCTCAGGGGGCGACGAAAAACTGTTTTTT
TRBJ2-7	TRBD2	TRBV27	CASSNRRGGTYEQYF	TGTGCCAGCAGCAATCGTCGGGGGGGGACCTACGAGCAGTACTTC
TRBJ1-5	-	TRBV19	CASSITGKGRSNQPQHF	TGTGCCAGTAGTATCACAGGGAAGGGGCGTAGCAATCAGCCCCAGCATTTT
TRBJ2-7	TRBD2	TRBV6-2/TRBV6-3	CASSTGLAATRYEQYF	TGTGCCAGCAGTACCGGACTAGCGGCAACTCGCTACGAGCAGTACTTC
TRBJ1-3	TRBD1	TRBV7-6	CASSPRDRSYGNTIYF	TGTGCCAGCAGCCCGCGGGACAGGAGCTATGGAAACACCATATATTTT
TRBJ2-4	TRBD2	TRBV2	CASSERGLAATFLHF	TGTGCCAGCAGTGAAAGGGGACTAGCCGCCACCTTTTTGCACTTC